These 13 T cell receptor beta chains originate from one sample sequenced in a study of blood T cells in healthy people across ages (dated by TCRdb to 2013 to 2016). The library came from 5' RACE. Data came from an Illumina HiSeq 2500. The second PCR ran for roughly 6 to 11 cycles and used a J-beta primer mix along with a sample-barcoded 5' primer. TCRdb applied fastp at Q25 and MiXCR to the public reads, then kept only in-frame beta chains. Here each entry gathers all rows of one CDR3 protein and keeps the most common genes and DNA. For this sample there are about 800,000 distinct CDR3 sequences; 20% to 25% appear just once. The ten largest clones take up 3.7% of the sample. These same records also appear under a second study, on T cells of mothers and their children.

The sample consisted of blood. The receptor source for this set is a boy aged 5-17 years in good health.

This clonotype was found a few times. The chain links TRBV7-9 to TRBJ2-3; no clear D gene. The CDR3 runs 15 residues. CDR1 SEHNR and CDR2 FQNEAQ come from the germline V gene (reference sequence). V lost 8 bases and J 3 bases, leaving 18 bases between the germline ends. CDR3 sequence: CASDSEEAGTDTQYF. CDR3 bases: TGTGCCAGCGACTCGGAAGAGGCCGGGACAGATACGCAGTATTTT.

The chain couples TRBV7-2 to TRBJ1-2, with TRBD1 as a possible D gene (5 bases). In germline, CDR1 is SGHTA, CDR2 FQGNSA. The CDR3 is 15 amino acids. Trimming stripped 4 bases from V and 4 bases from J, with 16 bases between. CDR3 residues: CASSSEKGRAYGYTF. In nucleotides, the CDR3 is TGTGCCAGCAGCTCAGAAAAGGGGAGGGCCTATGGCTACACCTTC.

This clonotype was counted a few times. The chain has TRBV5-6 and TRBJ1-1, with 8 nucleotides matching TRBD1. The germline gives CDR1 SGHDT, CDR2 YYEEEE. This CDR3 is built from 16 residues. Unmatched junction bases numbered 7, after V lost 2 bases and J lost 1 base. The CDR3 protein is CASSFGTGEANTEAFF. CDR3 in DNA: TGTGCCAGCAGCTTTGGGACAGGCGAGGCGAACACTGAAGCTTTCTTT.

The rearrangement uses TRBV29-1 and TRBJ2-1, with no clear D. The ends were cut back, 3 bases at V and 7 bases at J, with 19 bases in the middle. CDR1 and CDR2 (germline): SQVTM, ANQGSEA. The CDR3 extends over 15 amino acids. CDR3 nucleotide sequence: TGCAGCGTTGAGGGCAAGCGAACGGGCTATAATGAGCAGTTCTTC. Residues: CSVEGKRTGYNEQFF.

This chain uses TRBV5-1 with TRBJ2-7; D perhaps matches TRBD1 (6 bases). The germline CDR1 and CDR2 sequences are SGHRS and YFSETQ. Trimming left V 4 bases short and J 1 base short, with 15 bases between. This CDR3 has 15 amino acids. CDR3 region: CASSLGTSPSYEQYF. DNA of the CDR3: TGCGCCAGCAGCCTCGGGACATCACCTTCCTACGAGCAGTACTTC.

The chain combines TRBV18 with TRBJ2-1; D gene uncertain. V lost 8 bases to trimming and J lost 1 base, with 12 bases between them. The CDR3 is 14 residues long. The germline gives CDR1 KGHSH, CDR2 LQKENI. CDR3 sequence (DNA): TGTGCCAGCGTTGCGGCGGCTTCCTACAATGAGCAGTTCTTC. Protein sequence: CASVAAASYNEQFF.

The CDR3 is CASSSGDTNSNQPQHF. In DNA, the CDR3 is TGTGCCAGCAGCTCCGGGGATACTAATAGCAATCAGCCCCAGCATTTT. The chain links TRBV7-9 to TRBJ1-5; D uncertain. Trimming left V 4 bases short and J 0 bases short, with 13 bases between. Germline V lookup: CDR1 SEHNR, CDR2 FQNEAQ (reference sequence). CDR3 size: 16 residues.

The chain employs TRBV9 and TRBJ2-5, with D perhaps matching TRBD2 (7 bases). The J call may be incorrect, as the DNA end agrees better with TRBJ2-1. In germline, CDR1 is SGDLS, CDR2 YYNGEE. The CDR3 is 16 amino acids. This CDR3 is CASSVGGGGGNNEQFF. CDR3 nucleotides: TGTGCCAGCAGCGTAGGTGGAGGGGGGGGGAACAATGAGCAGTTCTTC.

The CDR3 bases are TGTGCCAGCAGCCAAGAGTTGAGGGTAAGGGGCTCCTACGAGCAGTACTTC. Residues: CASSQELRVRGSYEQYF. The V and J genes are TRBV4-2 and TRBJ2-5; either TRBD1 or TRBD2 may fit D (5 bases each). The tail of the sequence fits TRBJ2-7 better, so the J call may be wrong. This CDR3 region has 17 residues. Germline lookup yields CDR1 LGHNA and CDR2 YNFKEQ.

V usage is TRBV13 and J usage is TRBJ2-5, with D possibly matching TRBD2 (6 bases). Trimming took off 3 bases at V and 5 bases at J, with 19 bases between the two ends. The CDR3 sequence is 16 residues long. The germline V gene has CDR1 PRHDT and CDR2 FYEKMQ (reference sequence). CDR3 sequence (DNA): TGTGCCAGCAGCTTGCGCGGGAACGGGATCATGGAGACCCAGTACTTC. Protein sequence: CASSLRGNGIMETQYF. The full variable domain, with the rest looked up from reference TRBV13 and TRBJ2-5, is AAGVIQSPRHLIKEKRETATLKCYPIPRHDTVYWYQQGPGQDPQFLISFYEKMQSDKGSIPDRFSAQQFSDYHSELNMSSLELGDSALYFCASSLRGNGIMETQYFGPGTRLLVL.

This sequence joins TRBV6-2 or TRBV6-3 and TRBJ2-2, with D hard to call. This CDR3 is built from 11 residues. Germline-derived CDR1 and CDR2 are MNHEY and SVGEGT. The V end was cut by 5 bases, the J end by 7 bases, with 5 bases between. DNA of the CDR3: TGTGCCAGCAGTACCTACGGGGAGCTGTTTTTT. It yields the protein CASSTYGELFF.

This chain connects TRBV7-9 to TRBJ2-5; 9 nucleotides match TRBD2. The CDR3 has 15 residues. Germline CDR1 SEHNR, CDR2 FQNEAQ (reference sequence). The junction had 9 bases not matched to a gene; V was cut back by 5 bases and J by 5 bases. The CDR3: CASSLSLAGWETQYF. The CDR3 nucleotides read TGTGCCAGCAGCCTTAGTCTAGCGGGGTGGGAGACCCAGTACTTC. Variable domain in full (rest from reference TRBV7-9 and TRBJ2-5): DTGVSQNPRHKITKRGQNVTFRCDPISEHNRLYWYRQTLGQGPEFLTYFQNEAQLEKSRLLSDRFSAERPKGSFSTLEIQRTEQGDSAMYLCASSLSLAGWETQYFGPGTRLLVL.

The sample holds a few counts of this clonotype. This chain joins TRBV2 and TRBJ2-5, with unresolved D. Trimming took 7 bases from V and 4 from J, leaving 10 bases between them. CDR3 length equals 12 residues. Germline loops: CDR1 SNHLY, CDR2 FYNNEI. CDR3: CASTEWRETQYF. The DNA of the CDR3 is TGTGCCAGCACCGAATGGAGAGAGACCCAGTACTTC.